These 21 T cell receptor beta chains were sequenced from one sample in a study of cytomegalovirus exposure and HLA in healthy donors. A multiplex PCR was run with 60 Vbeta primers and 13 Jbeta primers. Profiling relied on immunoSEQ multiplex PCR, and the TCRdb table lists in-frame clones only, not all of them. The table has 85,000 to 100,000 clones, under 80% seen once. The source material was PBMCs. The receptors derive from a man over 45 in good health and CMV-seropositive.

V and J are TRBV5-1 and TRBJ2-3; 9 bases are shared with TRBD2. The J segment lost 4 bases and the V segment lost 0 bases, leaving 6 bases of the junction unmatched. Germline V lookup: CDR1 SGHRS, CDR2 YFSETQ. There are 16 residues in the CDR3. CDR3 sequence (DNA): TGCGCCAGCAGCTTGGCGGCGGGGGGGCCTGCAGATACGCAGTATTTT. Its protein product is CASSLAAGGPADTQYF.

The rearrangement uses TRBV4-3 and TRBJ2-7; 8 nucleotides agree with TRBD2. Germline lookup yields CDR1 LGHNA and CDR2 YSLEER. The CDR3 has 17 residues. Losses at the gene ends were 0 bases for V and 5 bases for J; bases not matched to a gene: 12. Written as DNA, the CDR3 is TGCGCCAGCAGCCAAGATTGGGATAGCGGGGTCAGGAACGAGCAGTACTTC. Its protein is CASSQDWDSGVRNEQYF.

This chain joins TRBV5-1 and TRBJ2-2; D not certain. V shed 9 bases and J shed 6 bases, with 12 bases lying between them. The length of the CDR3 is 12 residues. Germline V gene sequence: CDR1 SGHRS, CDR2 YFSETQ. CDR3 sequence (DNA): TGCGCCACCTTCGAGCGTCCCGGGGAGCTGTTTTTT. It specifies CATFERPGELFF.

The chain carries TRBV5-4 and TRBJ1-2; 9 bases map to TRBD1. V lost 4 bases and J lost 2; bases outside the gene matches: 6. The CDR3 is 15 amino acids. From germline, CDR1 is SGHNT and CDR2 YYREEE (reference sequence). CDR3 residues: CASSAGGTGNYGYTF. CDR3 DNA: TGTGCCAGCAGCGCTGGGGGGACAGGGAACTATGGCTACACCTTC. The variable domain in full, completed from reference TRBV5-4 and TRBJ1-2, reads ETGVTQSPTHLIKTRGQQVTLRCSSQSGHNTVSWYQQALGQGPQFIFQYYREEENGRGNFPPRFSGLQFPNYSSELNVNALELDDSALYLCASSAGGTGNYGYTFGSGTRLTVV.

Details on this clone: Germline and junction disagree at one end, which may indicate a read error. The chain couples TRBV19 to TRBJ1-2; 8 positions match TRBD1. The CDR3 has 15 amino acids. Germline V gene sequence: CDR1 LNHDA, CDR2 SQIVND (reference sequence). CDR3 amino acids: CASSATETGVYGYPF. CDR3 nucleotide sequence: TGTGCCAGTAGTGCAACCGAGACAGGGGTATATGGCTACCCCTTC.

The CDR3 nucleotides are TGTGCCATCAGTGAGGTTATGCGGGCCGGGGAGCTGTTTTTT. Encoded protein: CAISEVMRAGELFF. The rearrangement joins TRBV10-3 to TRBJ2-2; tentatively, D is TRBD2 (5 bases). In germline, CDR1 is ENHRY, CDR2 SYGVKD. With 2 bases removed from V and 6 bases from J, the gap between germline ends came to 10 bases. The CDR3 runs 14 residues.

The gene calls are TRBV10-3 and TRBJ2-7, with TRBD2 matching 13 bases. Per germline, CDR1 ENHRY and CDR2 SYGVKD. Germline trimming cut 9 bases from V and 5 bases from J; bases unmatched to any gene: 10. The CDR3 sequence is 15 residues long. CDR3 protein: CAISPTSGGADEQYF. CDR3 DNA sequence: TGTGCCATTTCCCCCACTAGCGGGGGGGCTGACGAGCAGTACTTC.

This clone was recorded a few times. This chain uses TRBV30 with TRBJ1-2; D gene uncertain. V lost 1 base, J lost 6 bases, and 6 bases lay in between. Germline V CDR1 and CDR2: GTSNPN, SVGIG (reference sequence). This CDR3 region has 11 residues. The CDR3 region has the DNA TGTGCCTGGAGTGGACTCGATGGCTACACCTTC. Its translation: CAWSGLDGYTF.

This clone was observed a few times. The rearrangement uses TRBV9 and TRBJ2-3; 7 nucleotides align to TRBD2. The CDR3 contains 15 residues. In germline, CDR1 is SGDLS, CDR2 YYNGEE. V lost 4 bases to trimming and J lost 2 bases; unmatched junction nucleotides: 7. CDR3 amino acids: CASSLSGAITDTQYF. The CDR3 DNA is TGTGCCAGCAGCCTCAGCGGGGCTATCACAGATACGCAGTATTTT.

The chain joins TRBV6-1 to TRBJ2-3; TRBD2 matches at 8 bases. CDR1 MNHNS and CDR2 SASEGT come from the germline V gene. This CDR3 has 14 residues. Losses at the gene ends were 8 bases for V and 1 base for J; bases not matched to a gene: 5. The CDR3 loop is CASGRAGGTDTQYF. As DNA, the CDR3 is TGTGCCAGCGGGAGAGCGGGGGGCACAGATACGCAGTATTTT.

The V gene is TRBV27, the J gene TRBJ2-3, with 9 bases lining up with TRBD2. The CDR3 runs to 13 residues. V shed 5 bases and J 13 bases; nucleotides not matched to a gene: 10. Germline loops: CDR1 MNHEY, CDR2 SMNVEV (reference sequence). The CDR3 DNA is TGTGCCAGCAGTACGCGCGTAGCGGGGGACGAGTATTTT. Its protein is CASSTRVAGDEYF.

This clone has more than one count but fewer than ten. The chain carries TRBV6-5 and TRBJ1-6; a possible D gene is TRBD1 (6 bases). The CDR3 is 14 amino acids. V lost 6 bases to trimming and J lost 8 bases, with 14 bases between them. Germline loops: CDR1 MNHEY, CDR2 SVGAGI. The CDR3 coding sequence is TGTGCCAGCAGGCCTGGGGGCGACGATTCACCCCTCCACTTT. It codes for CASRPGGDDSPLHF.

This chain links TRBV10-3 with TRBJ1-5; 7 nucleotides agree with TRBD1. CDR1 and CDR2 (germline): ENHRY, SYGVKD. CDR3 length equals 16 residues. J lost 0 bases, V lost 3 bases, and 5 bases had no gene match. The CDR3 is CAISETGVSSNQPQHF. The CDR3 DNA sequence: TGTGCCATCAGTGAAACAGGGGTCAGTAGCAATCAGCCCCAGCATTTT.

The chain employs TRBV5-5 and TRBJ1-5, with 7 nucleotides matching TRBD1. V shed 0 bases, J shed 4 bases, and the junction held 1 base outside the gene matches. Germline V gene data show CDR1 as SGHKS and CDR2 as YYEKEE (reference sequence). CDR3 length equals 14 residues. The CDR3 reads CASSLGGQNQPQHF. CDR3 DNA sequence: TGTGCCAGCAGCTTGGGGGGACAGAATCAGCCCCAGCATTTT.

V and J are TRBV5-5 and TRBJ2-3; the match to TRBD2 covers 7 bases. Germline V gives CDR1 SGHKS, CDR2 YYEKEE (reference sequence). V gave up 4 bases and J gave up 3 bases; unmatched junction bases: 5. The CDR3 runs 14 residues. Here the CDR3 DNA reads TGTGCCAGCAGCAAGCTCGGGGGGACAGATACGCAGTATTTT. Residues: CASSKLGGTDTQYF.

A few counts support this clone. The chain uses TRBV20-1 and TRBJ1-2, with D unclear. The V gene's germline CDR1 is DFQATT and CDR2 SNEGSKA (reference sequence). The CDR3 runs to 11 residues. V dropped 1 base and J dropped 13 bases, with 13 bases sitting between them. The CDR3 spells CSARVYPLGTF. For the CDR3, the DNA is TGCAGTGCTAGAGTTTACCCTCTAGGCACCTTC.

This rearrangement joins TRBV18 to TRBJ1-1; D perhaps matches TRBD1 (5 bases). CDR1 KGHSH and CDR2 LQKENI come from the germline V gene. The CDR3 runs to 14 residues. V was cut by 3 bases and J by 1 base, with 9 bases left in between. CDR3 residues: CASSPQGENTEAFF. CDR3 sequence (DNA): TGTGCCAGCTCACCTCAGGGCGAGAACACTGAAGCTTTCTTT.

CDR3 nucleotide sequence: TGTGCCAGCAGCGGGGGGGTCCACGAGCAGTACTTC. Residues: CASSGGVHEQYF. V is TRBV7-2 and J is TRBJ2-7; 7 nucleotides agree with TRBD2. Germline V lookup: CDR1 SGHTA, CDR2 FQGNSA. V dropped 5 bases and J dropped 5; count of bases not matched to a gene: 3. This CDR3 region has 12 residues. The full variable domain, completed using reference TRBV7-2 and TRBJ2-7, is GAGVSQSPSNKVTEKGKDVELRCDPISGHTALYWYRQSLGQGLEFLIYFQGNSAPDKSGLPSDRFSAERTGGSVSTLTIQRTQQEDSAVYLCASSGGVHEQYFGPGTRLTVT.

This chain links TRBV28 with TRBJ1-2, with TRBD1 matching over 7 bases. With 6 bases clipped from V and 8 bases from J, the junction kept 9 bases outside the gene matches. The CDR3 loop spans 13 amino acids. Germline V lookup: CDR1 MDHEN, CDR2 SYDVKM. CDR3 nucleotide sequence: TGTGCCAGCAGGCTCACAGGGGTGTCAGGCTACACCTTC. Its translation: CASRLTGVSGYTF.

CDR3 loop: CAWLYRDGRGDGYTF. CDR3 bases: TGTGCCTGGCTTTACCGGGATGGCAGGGGCGATGGCTACACCTTC. The chain recombines TRBV30 with TRBJ1-2; possible D gene TRBD1, 6 bases. Trimming took off 5 bases at V and 6 bases at J, with 22 bases between the two ends. Germline V gene lookup returns CDR1 GTSNPN and CDR2 SVGIG (reference sequence). The CDR3 consists of 15 residues.

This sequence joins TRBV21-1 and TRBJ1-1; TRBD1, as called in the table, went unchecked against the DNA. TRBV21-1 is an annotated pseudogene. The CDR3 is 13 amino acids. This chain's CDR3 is CASSPDKNTEAFF. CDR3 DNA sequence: TGTGCCAGCAGCCCAGACAAAAACACTGAAGCTTTCTTT.